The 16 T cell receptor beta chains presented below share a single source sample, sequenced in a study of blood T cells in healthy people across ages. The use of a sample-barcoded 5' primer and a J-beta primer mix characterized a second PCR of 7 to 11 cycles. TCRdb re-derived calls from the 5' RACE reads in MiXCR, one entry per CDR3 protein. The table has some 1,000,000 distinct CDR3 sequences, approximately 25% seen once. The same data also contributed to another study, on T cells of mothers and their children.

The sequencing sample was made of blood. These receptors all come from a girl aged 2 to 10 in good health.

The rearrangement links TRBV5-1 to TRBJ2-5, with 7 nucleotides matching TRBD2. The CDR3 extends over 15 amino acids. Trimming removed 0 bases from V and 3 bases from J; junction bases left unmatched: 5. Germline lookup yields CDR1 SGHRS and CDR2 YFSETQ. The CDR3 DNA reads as TGCGCCAGCAGCTTGGACGCGGGAGCAGAAGAGACCCAGTACTTC. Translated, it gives CASSLDAGAEETQYF.

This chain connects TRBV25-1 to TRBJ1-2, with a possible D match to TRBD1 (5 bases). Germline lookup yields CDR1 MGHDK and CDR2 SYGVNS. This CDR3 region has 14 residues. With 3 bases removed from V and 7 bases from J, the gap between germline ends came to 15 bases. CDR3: CASSDRREPPGYTF. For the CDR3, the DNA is TGTGCCAGCAGTGACCGCAGGGAGCCCCCTGGCTACACCTTC.

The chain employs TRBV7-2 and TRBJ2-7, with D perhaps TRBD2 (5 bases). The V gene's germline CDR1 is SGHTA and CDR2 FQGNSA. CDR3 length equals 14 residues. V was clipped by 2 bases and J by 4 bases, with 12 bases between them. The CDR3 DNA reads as TGTGCCAGCAGCTTATACGGGGAACTTTACGAGCAGTACTTC. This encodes CASSLYGELYEQYF.

CDR3 coding DNA: TGTGCCAGCAGTTCATATTCGGATGAGCAGTTCTTC. As protein: CASSSYSDEQFF. V and J are TRBV12-3 or TRBV12-4 and TRBJ2-5; D call uncertain. The last part of the DNA fits TRBJ2-1 better; the J call may be wrong. The CDR3 runs to 12 residues.

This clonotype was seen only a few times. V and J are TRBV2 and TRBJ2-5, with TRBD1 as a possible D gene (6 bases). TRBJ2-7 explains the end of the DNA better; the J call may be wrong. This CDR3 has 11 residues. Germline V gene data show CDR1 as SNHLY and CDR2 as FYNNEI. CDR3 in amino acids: CASRTGSEQYF. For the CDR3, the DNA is TGTGCCAGCAGGACAGGTAGCGAGCAGTACTTC.

Here the CDR3 reads CASSYSGALFTGELFF. CDR3 in DNA: TGTGCCAGCAGTTACTCGGGGGCTTTATTCACCGGGGAGCTGTTTTTT. The J gene is TRBJ2-2, the V gene TRBV6-5, with a tentative D call TRBD1 (6 bases). V was pared by 0 bases and J by 4 bases, with 12 bases between. CDR3 length equals 16 residues. Germline loops: CDR1 MNHEY, CDR2 SVGAGI.

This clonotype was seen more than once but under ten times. Written as DNA, the CDR3 is TGTGCCAGCAGCGAGGGAGACAGGGGAGGTCAGCCCCAGCATTTT. Its translation is CASSEGDRGGQPQHF. The chain uses TRBV9 and TRBJ1-5, with 8 bases fitting TRBD1. This CDR3 is built from 15 residues. V lost 3 bases, J lost 6 bases, and 8 bases stayed unmatched. The germline CDR1 and CDR2 sequences are SGDLS and YYNGEE. Full variable domain (outside the CDR3, taken from reference TRBV9 and TRBJ1-5): DSGVTQTPKHLITATGQRVTLRCSPRSGDLSVYWYQQSLDQGLQFLIQYYNGEERAKGNILERFSAQQFPDLHSELNLSSLELGDSALYFCASSEGDRGGQPQHFGDGTRLSIL.

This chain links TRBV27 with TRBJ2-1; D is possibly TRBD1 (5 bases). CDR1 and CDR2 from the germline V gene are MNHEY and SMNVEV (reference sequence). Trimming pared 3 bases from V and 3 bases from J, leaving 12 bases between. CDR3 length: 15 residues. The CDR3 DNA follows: TGTGCCAGCAGTTTTAAGTCGACAGTCTACAATGAGCAGTTCTTC. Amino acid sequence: CASSFKSTVYNEQFF.

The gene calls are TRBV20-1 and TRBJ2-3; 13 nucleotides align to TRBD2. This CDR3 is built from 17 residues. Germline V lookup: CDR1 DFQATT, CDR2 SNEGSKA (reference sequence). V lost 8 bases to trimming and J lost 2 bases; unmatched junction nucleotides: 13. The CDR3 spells CSTRLAGGTYPTDTQYF. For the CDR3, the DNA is TGCAGTACACGACTAGCGGGAGGCACTTACCCCACAGATACGCAGTATTTT.

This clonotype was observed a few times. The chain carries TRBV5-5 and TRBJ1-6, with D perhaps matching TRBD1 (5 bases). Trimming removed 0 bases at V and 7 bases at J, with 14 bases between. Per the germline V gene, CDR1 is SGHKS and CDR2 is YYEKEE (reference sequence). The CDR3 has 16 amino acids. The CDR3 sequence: CASSLDGGGWNSPLHF. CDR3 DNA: TGTGCCAGCAGCTTGGATGGGGGGGGTTGGAATTCACCCCTCCACTTT.

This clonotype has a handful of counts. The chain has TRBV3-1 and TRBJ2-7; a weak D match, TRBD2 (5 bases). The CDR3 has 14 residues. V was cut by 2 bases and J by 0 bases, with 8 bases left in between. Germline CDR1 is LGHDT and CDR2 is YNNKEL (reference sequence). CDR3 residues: CASSQTGDSYEQYF. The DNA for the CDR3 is TGTGCCAGCAGCCAAACCGGGGACTCCTACGAGCAGTACTTC.

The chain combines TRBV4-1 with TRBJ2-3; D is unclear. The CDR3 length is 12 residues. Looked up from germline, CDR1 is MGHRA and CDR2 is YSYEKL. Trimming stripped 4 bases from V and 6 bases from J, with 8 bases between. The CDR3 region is CASSPFGDTQYF. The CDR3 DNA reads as TGCGCCAGCAGCCCTTTCGGGGATACGCAGTATTTT.

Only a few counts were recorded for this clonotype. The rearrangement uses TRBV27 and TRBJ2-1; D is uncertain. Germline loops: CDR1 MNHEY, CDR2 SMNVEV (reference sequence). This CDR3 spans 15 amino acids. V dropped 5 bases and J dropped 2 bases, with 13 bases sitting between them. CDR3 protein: CASSPGSQTYNEQFF. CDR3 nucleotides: TGTGCCAGCAGTCCCGGTTCCCAGACCTACAATGAGCAGTTCTTC.

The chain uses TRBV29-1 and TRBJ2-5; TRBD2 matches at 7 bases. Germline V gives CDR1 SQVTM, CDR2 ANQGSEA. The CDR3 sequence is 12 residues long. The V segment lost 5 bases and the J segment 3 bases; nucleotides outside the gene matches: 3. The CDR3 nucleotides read TGCAGCGTTTTTCGGGGGGAAGAGACCCAGTACTTC. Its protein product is CSVFRGEETQYF.

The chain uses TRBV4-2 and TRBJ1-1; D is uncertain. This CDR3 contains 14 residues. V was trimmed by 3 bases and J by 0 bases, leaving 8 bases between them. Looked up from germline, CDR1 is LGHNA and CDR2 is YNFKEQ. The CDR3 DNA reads TGTGCCAGCAGCCACTTAGGAGTGAACACTGAAGCTTTCTTT. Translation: CASSHLGVNTEAFF.

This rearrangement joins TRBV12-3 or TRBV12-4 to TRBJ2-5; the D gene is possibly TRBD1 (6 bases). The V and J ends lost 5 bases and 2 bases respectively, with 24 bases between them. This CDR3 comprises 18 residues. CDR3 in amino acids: CASSDDKDSYTVQETQYF. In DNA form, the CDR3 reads TGTGCCAGCAGTGACGATAAGGACAGCTACACCGTTCAAGAGACCCAGTACTTC.